The 14 T cell receptor beta chains below were found in one sample sequenced in a study of blood T cell repertoires in COVID-19. Assay: immunoSEQ multiplex PCR; the TCRdb copy retains only in-frame clones and omits some. Of roughly 410,000 clones listed, about 91% were seen once; the top ten hold around 1.5%. Sequencing was performed on peripheral blood. The receptors derive from a woman aged 40-49 years with COVID-19, enrolled during active disease.

The chain recombines TRBV5-1 with TRBJ2-7; 8 bases map to TRBD1. The V gene's germline CDR1 is SGHRS and CDR2 YFSETQ. This CDR3 has 16 residues. After removal of 0 bases from V and 7 bases from J, the junction contained 12 bases not matched to a gene. CDR3 region: CASSLVETGESGEQYF. The CDR3 nucleotides are TGCGCCAGCAGCTTGGTCGAGACAGGGGAATCCGGGGAGCAGTACTTC.

The chain employs TRBV7-3 and TRBJ1-1; TRBD1 is a possible D gene (5 bases). This CDR3 has 13 amino acids. The germline V and J ends were trimmed by 4 bases and 4 bases, with 10 bases remaining between them. Germline CDR1 is SGHTA and CDR2 is FQGTGA. CDR3 loop: CASSSDTGTEAFF. The CDR3 DNA sequence: TGTGCCAGCAGCTCGGACACGGGCACTGAAGCTTTCTTT.

The genes are TRBV7-2 and TRBJ2-2, with D possibly being TRBD1 (6 bases). V was clipped by 0 bases and J by 7 bases, with 12 bases between them. Germline loops: CDR1 SGHTA, CDR2 FQGNSA. The CDR3 covers 15 residues. CDR3 sequence reads: CASSLARGVVGELFF. The CDR3, as DNA: TGTGCCAGCAGCTTAGCCAGGGGTGTAGTCGGGGAGCTGTTTTTT.

The chain carries TRBV28 and TRBJ1-2, with D perhaps TRBD1 (5 bases). Per the germline V gene, CDR1 is MDHEN and CDR2 is SYDVKM. Between the trimmed V and J ends, which lost 5 bases and 5 bases, there was a span of 15 bases. This CDR3 is built from 14 residues. CDR3 DNA sequence: TGTGCCAGCAGTCCGCAGACAGTCCAGTATGGCTACACCTTC. The encoded protein is CASSPQTVQYGYTF.

J is TRBJ1-2 and V is TRBV6-5; D is uncertain. V was cut by 7 bases and J by 4 bases, with 16 bases left in between. There are 14 residues in the CDR3. The germline V gene encodes CDR1 MNHEY and CDR2 SVGAGI. CDR3 loop: CASTKAGVGYGYTF. For the CDR3, the DNA is TGTGCCAGCACAAAAGCCGGGGTCGGCTATGGCTACACCTTC.

The chain couples TRBV15 to TRBJ1-2; weak D call: TRBD1 (6 bases). V dropped 5 bases and J dropped 6 bases, with 16 bases sitting between them. Germline V gene data show CDR1 as LNHNV and CDR2 as YYDKDF (reference sequence). The CDR3 sequence is 14 residues long. In DNA, the CDR3 is TGTGCCACCAGCTCTGAGGGCAGGGGTCATGGCTACACCTTC. It specifies CATSSEGRGHGYTF.

The chain carries TRBV7-2 and TRBJ1-6; TRBD1 aligns across 7 bases. V shed 2 bases and J 10 bases; nucleotides not matched to a gene: 2. From germline, CDR1 is SGHTA and CDR2 FQGNSA. This CDR3 has 13 amino acids. The CDR3 sequence is CASSLSGGSPLHF. As DNA, the CDR3 is TGTGCCAGCAGCTTATCAGGGGGGTCACCCCTCCACTTT.

This chain uses TRBV7-2 with TRBJ1-3, with D perhaps matching TRBD1 (5 bases). The CDR3 totals 16 residues. The V gene's germline CDR1 is SGHTA and CDR2 FQGNSA. V dropped 3 bases and J dropped 0 bases, with 12 bases sitting between them. CDR3 sequence reads: CASSFAGKPSGNTIYF. DNA for the CDR3: TGTGCCAGCAGCTTCGCAGGGAAACCCTCTGGAAACACCATATATTTT. The full variable domain, in which reference TRBV7-2 and TRBJ1-3 provide the parts outside the CDR3, is GAGVSQSPSNKVTEKGKDVELRCDPISGHTALYWYRQSLGQGLEFLIYFQGNSAPDKSGLPSDRFSAERTGGSVSTLTIQRTQQEDSAVYLCASSFAGKPSGNTIYFGEGSWLTVV.

The rearrangement joins TRBV6-1 to TRBJ1-5, with D perhaps matching TRBD1 (5 bases). Germline lookup yields CDR1 MNHNS and CDR2 SASEGT. This CDR3 has 15 residues. V lost 1 base and J 4 bases, leaving 11 bases between the germline ends. Here the CDR3 reads CASSEGRVGNQPQHF. For the CDR3, the DNA is TGTGCCAGCAGTGAAGGCAGGGTGGGAAATCAGCCCCAGCATTTT.

The chain combines TRBV9 with TRBJ2-6; D might be TRBD1 (6 bases). The CDR3 spans 19 residues. Deletions cut 1 base from V and 1 base from J, with 18 bases between. The germline V gene encodes CDR1 SGDLS and CDR2 YYNGEE. CDR3 coding DNA: TGTGCCAGCAGCGTACGGACAGCTACGCAAATGTCTGGGGCCAACGTCCTGACTTTC. It translates to CASSVRTATQMSGANVLTF.

The chain joins TRBV27 to TRBJ2-7, with a possible D match to TRBD1 (6 bases). CDR3 length equals 16 residues. Deletions cut 3 bases from V and 3 bases from J, with 18 bases between. The germline gives CDR1 MNHEY, CDR2 SMNVEV (reference sequence). The CDR3 is CASSLDQGFLGYEQYF. The CDR3 DNA follows: TGTGCCAGCAGTTTGGACCAGGGGTTCCTGGGCTACGAGCAGTACTTC.

This clone has a single count. CDR3 amino acids: CASSSPAGGIYEQYF. CDR3 bases: TGTGCCAGCAGCTCCCCAGCGGGGGGGATCTACGAGCAGTACTTC. The rearrangement links TRBV5-8 to TRBJ2-7, with 10 bases identical to TRBD2. Trimming removed 3 bases from V and 3 bases from J; junction bases left unmatched: 6. This CDR3 contains 15 residues. Germline V gene sequence: CDR1 SGHTS, CDR2 YDEGEE. The entire variable domain, with the rest obtained from reference TRBV5-8 and TRBJ2-7, is as follows: EAGVTQSPTHLIKTRGQQATLRCSPISGHTSVYWYQQALGLGLQFLLWYDEGEERNRGNFPPRFSGRQFPNYSSELNVNALELEDSALYLCASSSPAGGIYEQYFGPGTRLTVT.

The chain uses TRBV30 and TRBJ1-5; 9 positions match TRBD1. This CDR3 has 14 residues. V was pared by 3 bases and J by 4 bases, with 4 bases of the junction left unmatched. Germline V gene data show CDR1 as GTSNPN and CDR2 as SVGIG (reference sequence). Here the CDR3 reads CAWRYRGLNQPQHF. The CDR3 DNA reads TGTGCCTGGAGATACAGGGGGCTAAATCAGCCCCAGCATTTT.

The CDR3 reads CASSFRRGGEKLFF. The CDR3 coding sequence is TGTGCCAGCAGTTTCCGCAGGGGCGGTGAAAAACTGTTTTTT. The chain links TRBV27 to TRBJ1-4; possible D gene TRBD1, 6 bases. CDR3 size: 14 residues. Germline V gene data show CDR1 as MNHEY and CDR2 as SMNVEV (reference sequence). Trimming cost V 3 bases and J 7 bases, with 12 bases left between them.